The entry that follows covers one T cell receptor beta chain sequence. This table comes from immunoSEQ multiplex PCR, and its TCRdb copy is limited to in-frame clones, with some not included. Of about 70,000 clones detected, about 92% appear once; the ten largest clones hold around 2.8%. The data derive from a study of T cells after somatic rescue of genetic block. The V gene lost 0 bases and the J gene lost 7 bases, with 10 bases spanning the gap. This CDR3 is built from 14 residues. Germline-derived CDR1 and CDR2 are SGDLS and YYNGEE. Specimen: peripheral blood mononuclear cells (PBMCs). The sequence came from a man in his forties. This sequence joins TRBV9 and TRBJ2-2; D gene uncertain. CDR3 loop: CASSVEGGVGELFF. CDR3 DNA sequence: TGTGCCAGCAGCGTAGAAGGTGGGGTCGGGGAGCTGTTTTTT.